This note documents a single T cell receptor (beta chain) sequence. The sample belongs to a study of blood T cell repertoires in COVID-19. Deletions cut 0 bases from V and 5 bases from J, with 13 bases between. The CDR3 has 15 amino acids. Germline loops: CDR1 LGHDT, CDR2 YNNKEL (reference sequence). The method was immunoSEQ multiplex PCR; TCRdb's version includes in-frame clones alone and lacks a portion of them. The data show fewer than 140,000 clones, with 70% to 80% seen just once and around 6.2% held by the top ten. The sequenced material came from peripheral blood. The chain combines TRBV3-1 (or the pseudogene TRBV3-2) with TRBJ1-1; D not certain. This sequence originates from a man older than 75 with COVID-19, enrolled during active disease. CDR3 nucleotides: TGTGCCAGCAGCCAAGAATCGGATGGAGAAACTGAAGCTTTCTTT. Its protein product is CASSQESDGETEAFF.